This T cell receptor (beta chain) came from a study of Ad26.COV2.S vaccination and SARS-CoV-2 variants. Measured with immunoSEQ multiplex PCR; TCRdb has only the in-frame clones, and not every one. Of some 250,000 clones in the sample, 88% are singletons; the top ten hold about 11%. Treatment: roughly 18 received Ad26.COV2.S at low or high dose, single or two shots; about 5 received placebo; per-sample allocation not given. On day 63 after the first injection, vaccine and placebo recipients gave samples. Germline V gene data show CDR1 as MDHEN and CDR2 as SYDVKM. The CDR3 has 12 amino acids. V lost 5 bases and J lost 8, with 10 bases in between.

This receptor was obtained from a person between 18 and 65 years old who received the Ad26.COV2.S COVID-19 vaccine or a placebo. This chain connects TRBV28 to TRBJ2-1; weak D call: TRBD2 (7 bases). This specimen consisted of peripheral blood, obtained in a trial of Ad26.COV2.S vaccine versus placebo. The CDR3 sequence is CASSPGGHEQFF. The CDR3 DNA sequence: TGTGCCAGCAGTCCCGGGGGGCATGAGCAGTTCTTC.